The rows below give T cell receptor beta chains drawn from one sample of a study of PD-1 blockade in classical Hodgkin lymphoma. Measured with immunoSEQ multiplex PCR; TCRdb has only the in-frame clones, and not every one. This table holds 20,000 to 25,000 clones, roughly 90% found once. Sequenced: CD4+ T cells from blood. These receptors were obtained from a human donor with classical Hodgkin lymphoma. The CDR3 runs from the conserved cysteine through the conserved F or W.

V	CDR3
TRBV6-1	CASSEYEEQYF
TRBV7-9	CASSLEPGEGRFF
TRBV11-2	CASSFPFYEQYF
TRBV5-1	CASSTHTDTQYF
TRBV27	CASSPRPVEANVLTF
TRBV5-6	CASSFRLEAFF
TRBV19	CASGRGAGNTGELFF
TRBV18	CASSPPGQGYEQYF
TRBV5-5	CASSFEGRTNEKLFF
TRBV9	CASSPGRGYNEQFF
TRBV30	CALFGMAGNTIYF
TRBV4-2	CASSPFDRATGTEAFF
TRBV6-1	CASSASGNYGYTF
TRBV27	CASSRTGRDHSPLHF
TRBV7-2	CASSLGGTFNSPLHF
TRBV11-2	CAAGHTNSGNTIYF
TRBV28	CASSLNRNQPQHF
TRBV5-8	CASSPFGEGLKTQYF
TRBV9	CASSVRTGWDGYTF
TRBV6-5	CASGAEKEKLFF
TRBV30	CAWKGGSAGGTQYF
TRBV7-2	CASSRRRAQETQYF
TRBV6-5	CASSSNRGYGYTF
TRBV5-8	CASSFSRAYSTEAFF
TRBV6-6	CASSLRPSGNTIYF
TRBV19	CASSPKGLVGNTIYF
TRBV7-2	CASSKTGGTGYTF
TRBV28	CASGGLEPGANVLTF
TRBV2	CASSGTDGKLFF
TRBV7-8	CASSLGGRNTEAFF
TRBV5-4	CASSLEGGRSATEAFF
TRBV2	CASSELETVEQFF
TRBV4-2	CASSLGRDGTYEQYF
TRBV5-1	CASSSTQRRGETQYF
TRBV6-5	CASSYKNSPLHF
TRBV2	CASSEFLAGVIKTQYF
TRBV4-2	CASSQNSGGAAYEQYF
TRBV7-3	CASSKGLYNEQFF
TRBV15	CATSRTGTGAFSGNTIYF
TRBV27	CASSSDRDSSREQYF
TRBV7-9	CASSTRFNYEQYF
TRBV28	CASSFGRLNTEAFF
TRBV18	CASSPQGVEHGYTF